The 20 T cell receptor beta chains below were found in one sample sequenced in a study of T cells in Graves' hyperthyroidism and ophthalmopathy. Amplification of TCR beta CDR3 regions used RNA as the template. The HTBI primer set served for first-round RT-PCR of the TCR CDR3. TCRdb itself ran the multiplex PCR reads through MiXCR, one entry per CDR3 protein. The sample has some 460,000 distinct CDR3 sequences; 15% to 19% are singletons. The source material was blood. Source of these receptors: a woman aged 18-35 years with Graves' hyperthyroidism.

Ten or more counts support this clonotype. The rearrangement joins TRBV2 to TRBJ2-5; maybe TRBD2 (6 bases). The CDR3 is 13 residues long. Deletions cut 8 bases from V and 4 bases from J, with 14 bases between. Looked up from germline, CDR1 is SNHLY and CDR2 is FYNNEI. The CDR3 region is CASRGTPGETQYF. The CDR3 coding sequence is TGTGCCAGCCGCGGGACTCCGGGAGAGACCCAGTACTTC.

The sample holds many counts of this clonotype. The V and J genes are TRBV6-5 and TRBJ1-3; D is ambiguous. From germline, CDR1 is MNHEY and CDR2 SVGAGI. Trimming removed 1 base at V and 6 bases at J, with 1 base between. The CDR3 has 11 amino acids. This CDR3 is CASSYLNTIYF. DNA for the CDR3: TGTGCCAGCAGTTACTTAAACACCATATATTTT.

In its sample, this clonotype was seen many times. The rearrangement links TRBV2 to TRBJ2-7; D is uncertain. CDR3 size: 19 residues. Germline-derived CDR1 and CDR2 are SNHLY and FYNNEI. V was trimmed by 3 bases and J by 0 bases, leaving 24 bases between them. DNA for the CDR3: TGTGCCAGCAGTGATCATCCGAGAGAACGTTCTAGGCCCTCCTACGAGCAGTACTTC. Translation: CASSDHPRERSRPSYEQYF.

In its sample, this clonotype was seen many times. V and J are TRBV2 and TRBJ1-2; D is unclear. This CDR3 is built from 13 residues. The V end was cut by 3 bases, the J end by 8 bases, with 13 bases between. Germline CDR1 and CDR2: SNHLY and FYNNEI. In DNA form, the CDR3 reads TGTGCCAGCAGTGATTACTTGACCGGGGGCTACACCTTC. This translates into CASSDYLTGGYTF.

This rearrangement joins TRBV2 to TRBJ1-1; no clear D gene. The V end lost 3 bases, the J end lost 3 bases, and 14 bases lay between the germline ends. Germline-derived CDR1 and CDR2 are SNHLY and FYNNEI. The CDR3 sequence is 15 residues long. The CDR3 loop reads CASSDSGIADTEAFF. The CDR3 nucleotides read TGTGCCAGCAGTGATAGCGGGATCGCGGACACTGAAGCTTTCTTT.

This clonotype was picked up many times. DNA of the CDR3: TGCGCCAGCAGCAGGAAACAGGGGGCCGTGTTAACCTCCTACAATGAGCAGTTCTTC. Translating gives CASSRKQGAVLTSYNEQFF. The chain employs TRBV5-1 and TRBJ2-1; TRBD1 matches 9 bases. Trimming at V came to 4 bases and at J to 0 bases, leaving 14 bases not matched to a gene. This CDR3 has 19 amino acids. CDR1 and CDR2 from the germline V gene are SGHRS and YFSETQ.

The chain joins TRBV24-1 to TRBJ2-3; 9 bases match TRBD1. From germline, CDR1 is KGHDR and CDR2 SFDVKD. The CDR3 is 14 residues long. Trimming took 7 bases from V and 5 from J; bases not matched to a gene: 6. The DNA for the CDR3 is TGTGCCACCAGATCGACAGGGGGAAAAGATACGCAGTATTTT. Its translation is CATRSTGGKDTQYF.

This clonotype showed up many times. This chain links TRBV3-1 with TRBJ2-2, with 7 bases lining up with TRBD2. There are 16 residues in the CDR3. Germline loops: CDR1 LGHDT, CDR2 YNNKEL (reference sequence). V shed 3 bases, J shed 4 bases, and the junction held 8 bases outside the gene matches. The CDR3 reads CASSQRELAGTGELFF. Written as DNA, the CDR3 is TGTGCCAGCAGCCAGAGGGAATTAGCGGGCACCGGGGAGCTGTTTTTT.

This clonotype was seen at least ten times. The V gene is TRBV2, the J gene TRBJ1-2, with TRBD1 matching over 7 bases. With V trimmed by 6 bases and J by 0 bases, 4 bases remained unmatched. The CDR3 length is 14 residues. CDR1 is SNHLY and CDR2 is FYNNEI in the germline V gene. The CDR3 here is CASSRQGPNYGYTF. Here the CDR3 DNA reads TGTGCCAGCAGCCGACAGGGCCCTAACTATGGCTACACCTTC.

There are a few counts of this clonotype. The rearrangement links TRBV19 to TRBJ1-2, with 7 bases lining up with TRBD1. CDR3 length equals 15 residues. Germline CDR1 and CDR2: LNHDA and SQIVND (reference sequence). The ends lost 5 bases at V and 4 bases at J; junction bases unmatched: 10. In nucleotides, the CDR3 is TGTGCCAGTAGTCCTCCGGGACAGCGTGTCTATGGCTACACCTTC. It translates to CASSPPGQRVYGYTF.

This chain links TRBV5-1 with TRBJ2-2; 8 positions match TRBD1. After removal of 4 bases from V and 6 bases from J, the junction contained 8 bases not matched to a gene. Germline loops: CDR1 SGHRS, CDR2 YFSETQ. The CDR3 loop spans 15 amino acids. CDR3: CASSTGQGSSGELFF. The CDR3 DNA follows: TGCGCCAGCAGCACTGGACAGGGTAGCTCCGGGGAGCTGTTTTTT.

This clonotype was observed at least ten times. The chain has TRBV7-3 and TRBJ2-5; no definite D call. The V end was cut by 3 bases, the J end by 2 bases, with 7 bases between. The CDR3 spans 13 residues. Germline V CDR1 and CDR2: SGHTA, FQGTGA. The CDR3 DNA follows: TGTGCCAGCAGCTTGTACTCTCAAGAGACCCAGTACTTC. Translating it yields CASSLYSQETQYF.

The table lists this clonotype with many counts. DNA for the CDR3: TGTGCCAGCAGCTTAACCTTACAGGCAGATACGCAGTATTTT. Its translation is CASSLTLQADTQYF. This rearrangement joins TRBV11-2 to TRBJ2-3; a possible D gene is TRBD1 (5 bases). Trimming removed 2 bases from V and 4 bases from J, with 10 bases in between. This CDR3 is 14 amino acids long. Germline V gives CDR1 SGHAT, CDR2 FQNNGV.

In this sample, this clonotype turned up many times. In DNA form, the CDR3 reads TGTGCCAGCAGCCAAGAGGGGGAGGGTACAGATACGCAGTATTTT. It encodes CASSQEGEGTDTQYF. The chain combines TRBV3-1 with TRBJ2-3; 7 bases line up with TRBD2. Looked up from germline, CDR1 is LGHDT and CDR2 is YNNKEL (reference sequence). Trimming removed 0 bases from V and 3 bases from J; junction bases left unmatched: 3. This CDR3 is 15 amino acids long.

This clonotype was observed many times. This sequence joins TRBV20-1 and TRBJ2-1; TRBD2 agrees at 8 bases. From germline, CDR1 is DFQATT and CDR2 SNEGSKA (reference sequence). The CDR3 has 14 residues. The V and J ends lost 4 bases and 1 base, in that order; junction bases with no gene match: 3. Written as DNA, the CDR3 is TGCAGTGCTACGGCGGGAGGATCCTACAATGAGCAGTTCTTC. Residues: CSATAGGSYNEQFF.

This clonotype was detected many times. The chain is built from TRBV28 and TRBJ2-4; tentatively, D is TRBD2 (5 bases). Trimming removed 8 bases at V and 2 bases at J, with 16 bases between. Germline values: CDR1 MDHEN, CDR2 SYDVKM. CDR3 length: 15 residues. CDR3 protein: CASERVSGSKNIQYF. The CDR3 DNA follows: TGTGCCAGCGAGAGGGTATCTGGGTCCAAAAACATTCAGTACTTC.

In this sample, this clonotype turned up a few times. This chain links TRBV19 with TRBJ1-6; D gene uncertain. Germline lookup yields CDR1 LNHDA and CDR2 SQIVND (reference sequence). The CDR3 is made up of 15 amino acids. V was clipped by 6 bases and J by 2 bases, with 11 bases between them. The CDR3 is CASSRGSAYNSPLHF. The CDR3 bases are TGTGCCAGTAGCCGCGGGAGCGCCTATAATTCACCCCTCCACTTT.

The genes are TRBV7-3 and TRBJ2-1; 9 positions match TRBD1. The CDR3 spans 17 residues. V was clipped by 2 bases and J by 2 bases; unmatched bases: 7. CDR1 is SGHTA and CDR2 is FQGTGA in the germline V gene. CDR3 bases: TGTGCCAGCAGCTTACAGCCGGGGACAGGGACCTACAATGAGCAGTTCTTC. Encoded protein: CASSLQPGTGTYNEQFF.

This clonotype was detected only a few times. This rearrangement joins TRBV5-1 to TRBJ2-7; tentatively, D is TRBD1 (5 bases). Germline V gene data show CDR1 as SGHRS and CDR2 as YFSETQ. This CDR3 has 12 amino acids. The V gene lost 6 bases and the J gene lost 1 base, with 8 bases spanning the gap. CDR3 sequence: CASTTDSYEQYF. In nucleotides, the CDR3 is TGCGCCAGCACGACAGATTCCTACGAGCAGTACTTC.

This clonotype showed up many times. The V and J genes are TRBV20-1 and TRBJ1-5, with D perhaps TRBD1 (5 bases). This CDR3 comprises 13 residues. V lost 4 bases, J lost 7 bases, and 14 bases lay in between. CDR1 and CDR2 (germline): DFQATT, SNEGSKA (reference sequence). The CDR3 bases are TGCAGTGCTACTAAATGGCAGGGCCAGCCCCAGCATTTT. This translates into CSATKWQGQPQHF.